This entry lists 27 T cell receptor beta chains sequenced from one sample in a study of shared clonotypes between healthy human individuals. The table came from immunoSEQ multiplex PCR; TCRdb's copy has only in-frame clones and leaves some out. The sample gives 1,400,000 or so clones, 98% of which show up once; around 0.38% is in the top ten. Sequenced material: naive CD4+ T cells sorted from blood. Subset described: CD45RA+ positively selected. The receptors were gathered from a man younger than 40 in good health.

CDR3 bases: TGTGCCAGTAGTATAGTAGCAGGGGTTGGCACTGAAGCTTTCTTT. This translates into CASSIVAGVGTEAFF. The chain uses TRBV19 and TRBJ1-1; D is perhaps TRBD1 (6 bases). The CDR3 covers 15 residues. Germline CDR1 LNHDA, CDR2 SQIVND (reference sequence). Trimming pared 1 base from V and 4 bases from J, leaving 13 bases between.

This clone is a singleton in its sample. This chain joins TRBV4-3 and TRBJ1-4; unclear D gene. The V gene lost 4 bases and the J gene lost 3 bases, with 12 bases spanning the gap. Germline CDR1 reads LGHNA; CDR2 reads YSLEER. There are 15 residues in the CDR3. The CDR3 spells CASSPRAAPNEKLFF. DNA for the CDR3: TGCGCCAGCAGCCCCCGGGCAGCGCCTAATGAAAAACTGTTTTTT.

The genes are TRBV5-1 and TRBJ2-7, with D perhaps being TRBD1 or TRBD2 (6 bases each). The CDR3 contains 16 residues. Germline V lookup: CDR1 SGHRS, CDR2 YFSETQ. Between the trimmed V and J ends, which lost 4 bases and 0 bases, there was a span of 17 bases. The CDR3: CASSLGGGAISYEQYF. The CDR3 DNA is TGCGCCAGCAGCCTTGGGGGCGGGGCTATCTCCTACGAGCAGTACTTC.

CDR3 DNA: TGTGCCAGCAGCTTAATCCGGACAGGGGAAGCTTTCTTT. Translating gives CASSLIRTGEAFF. The chain couples TRBV13 to TRBJ1-1, with TRBD1 identical over 8 bases. The J segment lost 8 bases and the V segment lost 2 bases, leaving 4 bases of the junction unmatched. Germline values: CDR1 PRHDT, CDR2 FYEKMQ (reference sequence). The CDR3 has 13 residues.

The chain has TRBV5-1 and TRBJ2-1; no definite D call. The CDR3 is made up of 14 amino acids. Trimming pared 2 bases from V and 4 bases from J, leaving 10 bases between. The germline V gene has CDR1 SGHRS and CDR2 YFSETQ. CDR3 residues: CASSFVAGYNEQFF. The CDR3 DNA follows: TGCGCCAGCAGCTTTGTCGCAGGTTACAATGAGCAGTTCTTC.

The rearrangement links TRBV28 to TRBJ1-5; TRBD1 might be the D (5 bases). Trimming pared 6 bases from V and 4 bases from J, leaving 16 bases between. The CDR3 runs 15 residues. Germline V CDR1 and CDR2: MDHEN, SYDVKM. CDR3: CASRGVVVGNQPQHF. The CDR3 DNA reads TGTGCCAGCAGAGGGGTTGTGGTTGGAAATCAGCCCCAGCATTTT.

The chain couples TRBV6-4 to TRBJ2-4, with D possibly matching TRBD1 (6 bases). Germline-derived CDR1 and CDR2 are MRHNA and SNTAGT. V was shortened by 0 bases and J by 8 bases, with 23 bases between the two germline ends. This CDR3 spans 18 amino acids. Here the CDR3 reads CASSDSYLVRRGGDIQYF. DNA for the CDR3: TGTGCCAGCAGTGACTCGTATCTCGTAAGGCGAGGGGGAGACATTCAGTACTTC.

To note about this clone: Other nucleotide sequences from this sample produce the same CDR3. CDR3 in amino acids: CASSLPGDQPQHF. In nucleotides, the CDR3 is TGTGCCAGCAGTTTACCGGGAGATCAGCCCCAGCATTTT. V and J are TRBV28 and TRBJ1-5; the D is unclear. CDR3 size: 13 residues. With 2 bases removed from V and 5 bases from J, the gap between germline ends came to 7 bases. CDR1 and CDR2 (germline): MDHEN, SYDVKM.

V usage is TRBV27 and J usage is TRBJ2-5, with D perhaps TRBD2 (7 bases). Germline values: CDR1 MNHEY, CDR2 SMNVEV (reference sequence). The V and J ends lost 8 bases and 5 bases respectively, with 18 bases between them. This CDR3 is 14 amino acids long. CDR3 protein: CASGFRGARETQYF. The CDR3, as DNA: TGTGCCAGCGGGTTCCGGGGGGCACGGGAGACCCAGTACTTC.

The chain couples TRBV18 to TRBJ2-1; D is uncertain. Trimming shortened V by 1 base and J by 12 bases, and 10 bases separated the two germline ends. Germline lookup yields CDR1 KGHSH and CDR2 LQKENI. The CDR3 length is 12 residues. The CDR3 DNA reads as TGTGCCAGCTCACCACTAGGTCTAGGGCAGTTCTTC. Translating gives CASSPLGLGQFF.

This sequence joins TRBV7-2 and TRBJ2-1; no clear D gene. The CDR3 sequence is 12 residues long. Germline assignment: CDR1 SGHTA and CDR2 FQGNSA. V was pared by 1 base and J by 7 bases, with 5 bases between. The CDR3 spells CASSLGRNEQFF. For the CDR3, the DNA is TGTGCCAGCAGCTTAGGACGGAATGAGCAGTTCTTC.

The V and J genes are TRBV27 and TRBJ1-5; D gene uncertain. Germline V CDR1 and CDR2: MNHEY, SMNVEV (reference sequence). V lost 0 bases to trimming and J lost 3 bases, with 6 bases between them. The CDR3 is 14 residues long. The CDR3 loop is CASSLSGNNQPQHF. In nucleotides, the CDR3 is TGTGCCAGCAGTTTATCAGGGAACAATCAGCCCCAGCATTTT.

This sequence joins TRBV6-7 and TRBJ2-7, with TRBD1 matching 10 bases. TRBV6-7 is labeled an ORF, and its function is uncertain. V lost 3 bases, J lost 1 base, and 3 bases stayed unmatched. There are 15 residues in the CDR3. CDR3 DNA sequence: TGTGCCAGCAGTTATCGGGACAGGGGATCCTACGAGCAGTACTTC. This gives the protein CASSYRDRGSYEQYF.

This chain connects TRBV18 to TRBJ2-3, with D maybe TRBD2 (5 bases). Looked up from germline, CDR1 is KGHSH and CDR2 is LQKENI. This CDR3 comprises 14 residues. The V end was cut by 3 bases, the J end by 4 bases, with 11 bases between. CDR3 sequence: CASSPPSGADTQYF. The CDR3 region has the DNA TGTGCCAGCTCACCGCCCTCCGGGGCAGATACGCAGTATTTT.

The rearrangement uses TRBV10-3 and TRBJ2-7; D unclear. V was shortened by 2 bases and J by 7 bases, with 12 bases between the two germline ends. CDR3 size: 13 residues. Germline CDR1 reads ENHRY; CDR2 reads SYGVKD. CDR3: CAISEADVGEQYF. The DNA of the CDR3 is TGTGCCATCAGTGAGGCCGACGTGGGGGAGCAGTACTTC.

The CDR3 region is CASSPGGPNTGELFF. The CDR3 DNA reads TGTGCCAGCTCACCTGGGGGACCGAACACCGGGGAGCTGTTTTTT. V is TRBV18 and J is TRBJ2-2; the D call may be TRBD1 or TRBD2 (5 bases each). V was cut by 3 bases and J by 0 bases, with 8 bases left in between. The CDR3 spans 15 residues. Germline lookup yields CDR1 KGHSH and CDR2 LQKENI.

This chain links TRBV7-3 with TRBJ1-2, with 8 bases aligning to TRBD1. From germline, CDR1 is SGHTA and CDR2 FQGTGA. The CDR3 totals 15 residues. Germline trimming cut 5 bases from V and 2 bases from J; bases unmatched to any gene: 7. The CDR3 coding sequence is TGTGCCAGCAGCGAGTATACAGGGGGGAACTATGGCTACACCTTC. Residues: CASSEYTGGNYGYTF.

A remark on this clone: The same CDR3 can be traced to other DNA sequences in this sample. The CDR3: CSASGGYEQYF. As DNA, the CDR3 is TGCAGTGCTAGCGGGGGCTACGAGCAGTACTTC. V is TRBV20-1 and J is TRBJ2-7; a weak D match, TRBD2 (6 bases). Germline assignment: CDR1 DFQATT and CDR2 SNEGSKA (reference sequence). The CDR3 spans 11 residues. Trimming took 3 bases from V and 3 from J, leaving 6 bases between them.

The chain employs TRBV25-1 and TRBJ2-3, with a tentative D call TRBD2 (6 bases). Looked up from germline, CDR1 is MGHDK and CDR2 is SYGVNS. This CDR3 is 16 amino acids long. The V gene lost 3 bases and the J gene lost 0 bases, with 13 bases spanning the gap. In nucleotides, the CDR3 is TGTGCCAGCAGTGAGAGGAGGAGCGGGAGCACAGATACGCAGTATTTT. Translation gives CASSERRSGSTDTQYF.

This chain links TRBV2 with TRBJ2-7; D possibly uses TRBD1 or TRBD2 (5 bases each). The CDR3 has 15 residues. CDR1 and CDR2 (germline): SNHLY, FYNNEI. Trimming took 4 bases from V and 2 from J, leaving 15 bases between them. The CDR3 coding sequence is TGTGCCAGCAGTGGAGGGACGGTAAGGACCTACGAGCAGTACTTC. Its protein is CASSGGTVRTYEQYF.

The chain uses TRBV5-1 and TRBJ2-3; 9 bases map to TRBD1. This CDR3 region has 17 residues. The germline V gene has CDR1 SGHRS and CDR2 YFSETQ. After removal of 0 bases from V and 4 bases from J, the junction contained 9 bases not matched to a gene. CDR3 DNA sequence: TGCGCCAGCAGCTTGGTAGTGGGACAGGGAATTGCAGATACGCAGTATTTT. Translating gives CASSLVVGQGIADTQYF.

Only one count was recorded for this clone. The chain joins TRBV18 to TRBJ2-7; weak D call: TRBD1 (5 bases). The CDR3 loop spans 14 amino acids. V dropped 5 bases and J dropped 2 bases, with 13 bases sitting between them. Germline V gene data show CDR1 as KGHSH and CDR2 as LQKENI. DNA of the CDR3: TGTGCCAGCTCAAGGGGCACACAAACCTACGAGCAGTACTTC. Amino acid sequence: CASSRGTQTYEQYF. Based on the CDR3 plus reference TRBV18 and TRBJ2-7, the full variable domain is NAGVMQNPRHLVRRRGQEARLRCSPMKGHSHVYWYRQLPEEGLKFMVYLQKENIIDESGMPKERFSAEFPKEGPSILRIQQVVRGDSAAYFCASSRGTQTYEQYFGPGTRLTVT.

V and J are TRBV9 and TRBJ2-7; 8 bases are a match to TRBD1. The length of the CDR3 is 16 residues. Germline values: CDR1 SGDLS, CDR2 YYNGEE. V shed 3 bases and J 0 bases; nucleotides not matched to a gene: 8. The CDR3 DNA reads TGTGCCAGCAGCGACCACCCGGGACAGGTCTCCTACGAGCAGTACTTC. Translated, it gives CASSDHPGQVSYEQYF.

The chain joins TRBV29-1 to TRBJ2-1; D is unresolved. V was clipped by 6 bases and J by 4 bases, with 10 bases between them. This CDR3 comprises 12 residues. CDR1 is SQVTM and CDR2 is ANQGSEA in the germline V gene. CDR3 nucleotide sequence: TGCAGCGTCCTGACACTATACAATGAGCAGTTCTTC. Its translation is CSVLTLYNEQFF.

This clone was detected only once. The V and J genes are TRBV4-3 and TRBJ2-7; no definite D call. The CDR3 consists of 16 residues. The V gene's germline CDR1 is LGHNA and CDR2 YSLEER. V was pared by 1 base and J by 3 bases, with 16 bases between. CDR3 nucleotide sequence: TGCGCCAGCAGCCAAGGTAGGACGAGCTCCGGCTACGAGCAGTACTTC. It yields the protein CASSQGRTSSGYEQYF.

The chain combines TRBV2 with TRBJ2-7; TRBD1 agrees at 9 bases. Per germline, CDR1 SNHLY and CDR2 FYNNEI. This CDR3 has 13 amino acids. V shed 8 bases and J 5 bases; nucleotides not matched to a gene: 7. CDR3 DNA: TGTGCCAGCCGAGGGGACAGGGAAAACGAGCAGTACTTC. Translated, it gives CASRGDRENEQYF.

This CDR3 reads CASSLVGGVDEKLFF. DNA of the CDR3: TGTGCCAGCAGCTTAGTCGGCGGGGTAGATGAAAAACTGTTTTTT. V gene TRBV7-9 combines with J gene TRBJ1-4; D unresolved. The CDR3 is made up of 15 amino acids. Germline V gives CDR1 SEHNR, CDR2 FQNEAQ (reference sequence). With 1 base removed from V and 6 bases from J, the gap between germline ends came to 12 bases.